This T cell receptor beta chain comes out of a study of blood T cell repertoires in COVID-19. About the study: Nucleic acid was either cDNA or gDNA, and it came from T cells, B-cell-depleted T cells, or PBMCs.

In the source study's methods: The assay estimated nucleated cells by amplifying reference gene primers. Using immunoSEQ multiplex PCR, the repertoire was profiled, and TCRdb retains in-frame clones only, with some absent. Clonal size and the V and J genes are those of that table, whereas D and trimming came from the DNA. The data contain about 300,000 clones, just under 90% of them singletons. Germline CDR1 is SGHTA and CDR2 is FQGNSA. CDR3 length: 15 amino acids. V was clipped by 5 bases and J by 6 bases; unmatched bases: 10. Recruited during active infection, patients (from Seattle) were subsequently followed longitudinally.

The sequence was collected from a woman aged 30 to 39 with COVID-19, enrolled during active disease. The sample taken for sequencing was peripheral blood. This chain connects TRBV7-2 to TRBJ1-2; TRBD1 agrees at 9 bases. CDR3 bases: TGTGCCAGCAGCGGACAAGCTGGGACAGGGAATGGCTACACCTTC. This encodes CASSGQAGTGNGYTF.